The rows below give T cell receptor beta chains drawn from one sample of a study of identifying expanded T cells in peripheral blood. Sequencing used immunoSEQ multiplex PCR; TCRdb keeps in-frame clones, though not all of them. The table includes 95,000 to 100,000 clones, 70% to 90% detected once. Sequencing used blood. The receptor set was obtained from a person aged 18-70 years in good health. Each CDR3 is given with its conserved first and last residue. The order of the fields is V gene, CDR3 length, D gene, J gene, clone size, CDR3 protein, CDR3 DNA. D genes are given only for firm matches. Where a row states a size, it is once, few, many or the class of an expanded clone; other rows omit it.

V gene: TRBV7-8
CDR3 length: 14
D gene: .
J gene: TRBJ2-1
clone size: .
CDR3 protein: CASSLRSGDNEQFF
CDR3 DNA: TGTGCCAGCAGCTTAAGGTCAGGCGACAATGAGCAGTTCTTC

V gene: TRBV6-1
CDR3 length: 15
D gene: TRBD1
J gene: TRBJ2-5
clone size: .
CDR3 protein: CASSADREFRETQYF
CDR3 DNA: TGTGCCAGCAGCGCGGACAGGGAGTTTCGAGAGACCCAGTACTTC

V gene: TRBV5-1
CDR3 length: 16
D gene: TRBD1
J gene: TRBJ1-4
clone size: .
CDR3 protein: CASSSFRQGPNEKLFF
CDR3 DNA: TGCGCCAGCAGCTCATTCCGACAGGGGCCTAATGAAAAACTGTTTTTT

V gene: TRBV13
CDR3 length: 14
D gene: .
J gene: TRBJ2-5
clone size: .
CDR3 protein: CASSTRQIQETQYF
CDR3 DNA: TGTGCCAGCAGCACCAGACAGATTCAAGAGACCCAGTACTTC

V gene: TRBV7-6
CDR3 length: 16
D gene: .
J gene: TRBJ2-1
clone size: .
CDR3 protein: CASSLVQGTPNNEQFF
CDR3 DNA: TGTGCCAGCAGCTTAGTACAGGGTACACCAAACAATGAGCAGTTCTTC

V gene: TRBV6-5
CDR3 length: 15
D gene: .
J gene: TRBJ1-2
clone size: .
CDR3 protein: CASSYGSGGSYGYTF
CDR3 DNA: TGTGCCAGCAGTTACGGGTCCGGGGGGTCCTATGGCTACACCTTC

V gene: TRBV7-8
CDR3 length: 17
D gene: TRBD1
J gene: TRBJ2-4
clone size: once
CDR3 protein: CASSLAGTGVPWDIQYF
CDR3 DNA: TGTGCCAGCAGCTTAGCGGGGACAGGAGTTCCTTGGGACATTCAGTACTTC

V gene: TRBV13
CDR3 length: 13
D gene: .
J gene: TRBJ2-5
clone size: .
CDR3 protein: CASSLGYQETQYF
CDR3 DNA: TGTGCCAGCAGCTTAGGGTACCAAGAGACCCAGTACTTC

V gene: TRBV7-2
CDR3 length: 14
D gene: TRBD1
J gene: TRBJ1-6
clone size: .
CDR3 protein: CASSLRQGDSPLHF
CDR3 DNA: TGTGCCAGCAGCTTAAGACAGGGGGATTCACCCCTCCACTTT

V gene: TRBV27
CDR3 length: 15
D gene: TRBD1
J gene: TRBJ1-6
clone size: .
CDR3 protein: CASSFGQGRSSPLHF
CDR3 DNA: TGTGCCAGCAGTTTCGGACAGGGAAGGAGTTCACCCCTCCACTTT

V gene: TRBV19
CDR3 length: 19
D gene: TRBD1
J gene: TRBJ1-6
clone size: .
CDR3 protein: CASSILLWTGTAYNSPLHF
CDR3 DNA: TGTGCCAGTAGTATCCTGCTGTGGACAGGGACAGCCTATAATTCACCCCTCCACTTT

V gene: TRBV28
CDR3 length: 15
D gene: .
J gene: TRBJ1-5
clone size: .
CDR3 protein: CASSLAGSNNQPQHF
CDR3 DNA: TGTGCCAGCAGTTTAGCAGGGAGCAACAATCAGCCCCAGCATTTT

V gene: TRBV11-2
CDR3 length: 16
D gene: TRBD2
J gene: TRBJ2-1
clone size: .
CDR3 protein: CASSYLAGTSSNEQFF
CDR3 DNA: TGTGCCAGCAGCTACTTAGCGGGGACTAGTTCCAATGAGCAGTTCTTC

V gene: TRBV19
CDR3 length: 15
D gene: TRBD1
J gene: TRBJ2-7
clone size: .
CDR3 protein: CASSIAGQASYEQYF
CDR3 DNA: TGTGCCAGTAGTATAGCGGGACAGGCGAGCTACGAGCAGTACTTC

V gene: TRBV27
CDR3 length: 11
D gene: .
J gene: TRBJ2-4
clone size: .
CDR3 protein: CASRRGNIQYF
CDR3 DNA: TGTGCCAGCAGGAGGGGAAACATTCAGTACTTC

V gene: TRBV10-3
CDR3 length: 17
D gene: TRBD1
J gene: TRBJ1-6
clone size: .
CDR3 protein: CAISESNRGSYNSPLHF
CDR3 DNA: TGTGCCATCAGTGAGTCGAACAGGGGGTCCTATAATTCACCCCTCCACTTT

V gene: TRBV7-2
CDR3 length: 15
D gene: TRBD2
J gene: TRBJ2-3
clone size: .
CDR3 protein: CASSQTSGRTDTQYF
CDR3 DNA: TGTGCCAGCAGCCAGACTAGCGGTAGGACAGATACGCAGTATTTT

V gene: TRBV5-1
CDR3 length: 15
D gene: .
J gene: TRBJ1-1
clone size: .
CDR3 protein: CASSLSQGSDTEAFF
CDR3 DNA: TGCGCCAGCAGCTTGTCTCAGGGGTCGGACACTGAAGCTTTCTTT

V gene: TRBV7-2
CDR3 length: 14
D gene: TRBD1
J gene: TRBJ1-2
clone size: .
CDR3 protein: CASSPDRASYGYTF
CDR3 DNA: TGTGCCAGCAGCCCGGACAGGGCCAGCTATGGCTACACCTTC

V gene: TRBV4-2
CDR3 length: 19
D gene: .
J gene: TRBJ2-2
clone size: .
CDR3 protein: CASSQDSEVTGPHTGELFF
CDR3 DNA: TGTGCCAGCAGCCAAGATTCGGAGGTAACGGGACCCCACACCGGGGAGCTGTTTTTT

V gene: TRBV9
CDR3 length: 17
D gene: .
J gene: TRBJ1-1
clone size: .
CDR3 protein: CASSPPDRGREGDEAFF
CDR3 DNA: TGTGCCAGCAGCCCCCCAGACCGGGGGCGTGAAGGCGATGAAGCTTTCTTT

V gene: TRBV19
CDR3 length: 15
D gene: .
J gene: TRBJ1-2
clone size: .
CDR3 protein: CASSAPNGVNYGYTF
CDR3 DNA: TGTGCCAGTAGTGCCCCCAATGGGGTTAACTATGGCTACACCTTC

V gene: TRBV2
CDR3 length: 13
D gene: .
J gene: TRBJ1-4
clone size: few
CDR3 protein: CASGTGRNEKLFF
CDR3 DNA: TGTGCCAGCGGAACCGGGAGAAATGAAAAACTGTTTTTT

V gene: TRBV9
CDR3 length: 14
D gene: .
J gene: TRBJ2-7
clone size: .
CDR3 protein: CASSSRAISYEQYF
CDR3 DNA: TGTGCCAGCAGCTCGAGGGCGATTTCCTACGAGCAGTACTTC

V gene: TRBV6-5
CDR3 length: 15
D gene: .
J gene: TRBJ1-5
clone size: .
CDR3 protein: CATGSAGHSNQPQHF
CDR3 DNA: TGTGCCACAGGTAGCGCAGGTCATAGCAATCAGCCCCAGCATTTT

V gene: TRBV7-9
CDR3 length: 13
D gene: .
J gene: TRBJ1-5
clone size: .
CDR3 protein: CASSLGGGEPQHF
CDR3 DNA: TGTGCCAGCAGCCTAGGGGGAGGTGAGCCCCAGCATTTT

V gene: TRBV4-3
CDR3 length: 18
D gene: TRBD1
J gene: TRBJ2-1
clone size: .
CDR3 protein: CASSPRLQSTGAFNEQFF
CDR3 DNA: TGCGCCAGCAGCCCCCGACTCCAGTCGACAGGGGCTTTCAATGAGCAGTTCTTC

V gene: TRBV5-4
CDR3 length: 16
D gene: TRBD2
J gene: TRBJ2-1
clone size: once
CDR3 protein: CASSRGGRFVYNEQFF
CDR3 DNA: TGTGCCAGCAGCCGGGGGGGGAGGTTTGTTTACAATGAGCAGTTCTTC

V gene: TRBV6-6
CDR3 length: 14
D gene: .
J gene: TRBJ2-3
clone size: .
CDR3 protein: CASNVGPNTDTQYF
CDR3 DNA: TGTGCCAGCAATGTGGGCCCGAACACAGATACGCAGTATTTT

V gene: TRBV6-1
CDR3 length: 12
D gene: .
J gene: TRBJ2-3
clone size: .
CDR3 protein: CASSVHRDTQYF
CDR3 DNA: TGTGCCAGCAGCGTCCACAGGGATACGCAGTATTTT

V gene: TRBV19
CDR3 length: 14
D gene: TRBD1
J gene: TRBJ1-5
clone size: .
CDR3 protein: CASSVGTGGWPQHF
CDR3 DNA: TGTGCCAGTAGTGTCGGGACAGGGGGTTGGCCCCAGCATTTT

V gene: TRBV4-1
CDR3 length: 18
D gene: .
J gene: TRBJ2-5
clone size: .
CDR3 protein: CASSPKGQALDGGETQYF
CDR3 DNA: TGCGCCAGCAGCCCAAAGGGGCAGGCCCTCGATGGGGGGGAGACCCAGTACTTC

V gene: TRBV19
CDR3 length: 13
D gene: .
J gene: TRBJ1-2
clone size: .
CDR3 protein: CASNPGDNYGYTF
CDR3 DNA: TGTGCCAGTAACCCAGGAGATAACTATGGCTACACCTTC

V gene: TRBV2
CDR3 length: 18
D gene: .
J gene: TRBJ1-5
clone size: .
CDR3 protein: CASSEYKGLLNGDQPQHF
CDR3 DNA: TGTGCCAGCAGTGAATACAAGGGTTTACTCAACGGAGATCAGCCCCAGCATTTT

V gene: TRBV11-2
CDR3 length: 15
D gene: TRBD1
J gene: TRBJ2-1
clone size: .
CDR3 protein: CASSLSGTDLNEQFF
CDR3 DNA: TGTGCCAGCAGCTTATCGGGGACAGACCTGAATGAGCAGTTCTTC

V gene: TRBV28
CDR3 length: 16
D gene: .
J gene: TRBJ2-5
clone size: .
CDR3 protein: CASSQLRGPLRETQYF
CDR3 DNA: TGTGCCAGCAGTCAACTCCGGGGTCCTCTTCGGGAAACCCAGTACTTC

V gene: TRBV13
CDR3 length: 13
D gene: .
J gene: TRBJ1-1
clone size: .
CDR3 protein: CATLPSFLPKAFF
CDR3 DNA: TGTGCCACCCTGCCCTCCTTTCTACCCAAAGCTTTCTTT

V gene: TRBV27
CDR3 length: 13
D gene: .
J gene: TRBJ1-4
clone size: .
CDR3 protein: CASSIRQNEKLFF
CDR3 DNA: TGTGCCAGCAGTATTCGACAGAATGAAAAACTGTTTTTT

V gene: TRBV2
CDR3 length: 13
D gene: .
J gene: TRBJ2-5
clone size: .
CDR3 protein: CASSPGLQETQYF
CDR3 DNA: TGTGCCAGCAGCCCAGGTCTCCAAGAGACCCAGTACTTC

V gene: TRBV7-8
CDR3 length: 14
D gene: .
J gene: TRBJ1-2
clone size: .
CDR3 protein: CASSLALGPNGYTF
CDR3 DNA: TGTGCCAGCAGCTTAGCGCTTGGTCCTAATGGCTACACCTTC

V gene: TRBV19
CDR3 length: 14
D gene: TRBD1
J gene: TRBJ1-2
clone size: .
CDR3 protein: CASSIVGQAPGYTF
CDR3 DNA: TGTGCCAGTAGTATAGTGGGACAGGCCCCTGGCTACACCTTC

V gene: TRBV6-6
CDR3 length: 16
D gene: .
J gene: TRBJ2-2
clone size: .
CDR3 protein: CASSSVRWSRTGELFF
CDR3 DNA: TGTGCCAGCAGTTCGGTCCGATGGTCAAGGACCGGGGAGCTGTTTTTT

V gene: TRBV14
CDR3 length: 16
D gene: .
J gene: TRBJ1-4
clone size: .
CDR3 protein: CASSQGSAGWNEKLFF
CDR3 DNA: TGTGCCAGCAGCCAAGGGTCGGCAGGGTGGAATGAAAAACTGTTTTTT

V gene: TRBV7-7
CDR3 length: 15
D gene: TRBD2
J gene: TRBJ2-7
clone size: .
CDR3 protein: CASSLGAGGSYEQYF
CDR3 DNA: TGTGCCAGCAGCTTAGGGGCGGGGGGCTCCTACGAGCAGTACTTC

V gene: TRBV5-6
CDR3 length: 13
D gene: .
J gene: TRBJ1-2
clone size: .
CDR3 protein: CASSFPNRYGYTF
CDR3 DNA: TGTGCCAGCAGCTTCCCTAATCGGTATGGCTACACCTTC

V gene: TRBV28
CDR3 length: 15
D gene: .
J gene: TRBJ2-7
clone size: .
CDR3 protein: CASSSPGLNSYEQYF
CDR3 DNA: TGTGCCAGCAGTTCTCCGGGACTCAACTCCTACGAGCAGTACTTC

V gene: TRBV7-9
CDR3 length: 14
D gene: .
J gene: TRBJ2-2
clone size: .
CDR3 protein: CASSLDAYTGELFF
CDR3 DNA: TGTGCCAGCAGCCTAGACGCGTACACCGGGGAGCTGTTTTTT

V gene: TRBV7-6
CDR3 length: 13
D gene: .
J gene: TRBJ2-7
clone size: .
CDR3 protein: CASSSGLTYEQYF
CDR3 DNA: TGTGCCAGCAGCTCTGGGTTGACCTACGAGCAGTACTTC

V gene: TRBV28
CDR3 length: 16
D gene: .
J gene: TRBJ1-6
clone size: .
CDR3 protein: CASSFPQPARNSPLHF
CDR3 DNA: TGTGCCAGCAGTTTTCCTCAGCCCGCTCGTAATTCACCCCTCCACTTT

V gene: TRBV28
CDR3 length: 13
D gene: TRBD1
J gene: TRBJ1-1
clone size: .
CDR3 protein: CASGQGAEAEAFF
CDR3 DNA: TGTGCCAGTGGACAGGGGGCCGAGGCTGAAGCTTTCTTT

V gene: TRBV7-9
CDR3 length: 14
D gene: TRBD2
J gene: TRBJ2-7
clone size: .
CDR3 protein: CASSLLGGTYEQYF
CDR3 DNA: TGTGCCAGCAGCTTACTCGGGGGGACCTACGAGCAGTACTTC

V gene: TRBV28
CDR3 length: 12
D gene: .
J gene: TRBJ1-1
clone size: .
CDR3 protein: CASISGNTEAFF
CDR3 DNA: TGTGCCAGCATCTCCGGTAACACTGAAGCTTTCTTT

V gene: TRBV19
CDR3 length: 15
D gene: TRBD2
J gene: TRBJ2-1
clone size: once
CDR3 protein: CASSIVGGVYNEQFF
CDR3 DNA: TGTGCCAGTAGTATAGTTGGGGGGGTCTACAATGAGCAGTTCTTC

V gene: TRBV5-8
CDR3 length: 12
D gene: .
J gene: TRBJ2-5
clone size: .
CDR3 protein: CASRQIEETQYF
CDR3 DNA: TGTGCCAGCAGACAGATCGAAGAGACCCAGTACTTC

V gene: TRBV6-5
CDR3 length: 14
D gene: .
J gene: TRBJ1-5
clone size: .
CDR3 protein: CASSYGGVGQPQHF
CDR3 DNA: TGTGCCAGCAGTTACGGGGGGGTTGGCCAGCCCCAGCATTTT

V gene: TRBV27
CDR3 length: 13
D gene: .
J gene: TRBJ1-2
clone size: .
CDR3 protein: CASSFFTPGGYTF
CDR3 DNA: TGTGCCAGCAGTTTTTTTACCCCCGGTGGCTACACCTTC

V gene: TRBV6-1
CDR3 length: 11
D gene: .
J gene: TRBJ2-7
clone size: .
CDR3 protein: CASTWNYEQYF
CDR3 DNA: TGTGCCAGCACCTGGAACTACGAGCAGTACTTC

V gene: TRBV30
CDR3 length: 13
D gene: .
J gene: TRBJ1-5
clone size: few
CDR3 protein: CAWSVQDNQPQHF
CDR3 DNA: TGTGCCTGGAGTGTACAGGATAATCAGCCCCAGCATTTT

V gene: TRBV10-3
CDR3 length: 11
D gene: .
J gene: TRBJ1-2
clone size: .
CDR3 protein: CAISETRGYTF
CDR3 DNA: TGTGCCATCAGTGAGACAAGAGGCTACACCTTC